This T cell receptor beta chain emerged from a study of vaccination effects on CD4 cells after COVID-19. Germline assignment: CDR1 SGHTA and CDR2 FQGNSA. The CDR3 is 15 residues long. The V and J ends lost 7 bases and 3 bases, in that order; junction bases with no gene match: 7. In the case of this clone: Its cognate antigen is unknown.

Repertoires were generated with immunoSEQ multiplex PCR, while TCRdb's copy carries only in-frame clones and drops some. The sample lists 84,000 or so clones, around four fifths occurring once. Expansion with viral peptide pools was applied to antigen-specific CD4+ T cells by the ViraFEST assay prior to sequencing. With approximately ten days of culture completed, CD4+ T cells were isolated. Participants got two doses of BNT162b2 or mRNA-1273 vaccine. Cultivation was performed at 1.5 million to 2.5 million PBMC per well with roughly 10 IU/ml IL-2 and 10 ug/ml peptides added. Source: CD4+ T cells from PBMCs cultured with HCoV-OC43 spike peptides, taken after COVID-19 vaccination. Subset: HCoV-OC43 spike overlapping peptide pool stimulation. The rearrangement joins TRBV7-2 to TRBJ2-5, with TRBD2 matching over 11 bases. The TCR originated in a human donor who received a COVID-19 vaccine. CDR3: CASKVAGGLEETQYF. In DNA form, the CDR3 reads TGTGCCAGCAAGGTAGCGGGGGGGCTTGAAGAGACCCAGTACTTC.